This T cell receptor (beta chain) was profiled in a study of shared clonotypes between healthy human individuals. Clones were read by immunoSEQ multiplex PCR, and TCRdb kept only the in-frame ones, dropping some. In the table there are 850,000 to 1,200,000 clones, around four fifths of which are singletons. The CDR3 is 15 residues long. CDR1 and CDR2 from the germline V gene are MNHEY and SVGAGI. Trimming took off 0 bases at V and 2 bases at J, with 11 bases between the two ends. Sequenced sample: memory CD4+ T cells sorted from blood. Subset noted: CD45RA-negative fraction. This receptor was taken from a man aged 18 to 30 in good health. The rearrangement links TRBV6-5 to TRBJ2-7; perhaps TRBD1 as D (7 bases). The CDR3 coding sequence is TGTGCCAGCAGTTACTCGCGCAGGGGGGCCTACGAGCAGTACTTC. This sequence encodes CASSYSRRGAYEQYF.